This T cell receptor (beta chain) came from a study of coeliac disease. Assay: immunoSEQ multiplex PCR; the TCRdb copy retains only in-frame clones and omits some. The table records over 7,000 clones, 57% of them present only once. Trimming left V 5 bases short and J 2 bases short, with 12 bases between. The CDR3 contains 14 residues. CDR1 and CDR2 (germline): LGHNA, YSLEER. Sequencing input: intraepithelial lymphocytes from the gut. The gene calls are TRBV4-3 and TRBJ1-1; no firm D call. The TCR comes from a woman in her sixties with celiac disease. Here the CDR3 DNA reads TGCGCCAGCAGCTCCTCGGCAGGAAACACTGAAGCTTTCTTT. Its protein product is CASSSSAGNTEAFF.